One and the same sample provided the 17 T cell receptor beta chains below, sequenced in a study of shared clonotypes between healthy human individuals. Clones were sequenced by immunoSEQ multiplex PCR, and TCRdb holds only the in-frame ones, with some missing. The sample consists of roughly 2.4 million clones, 90% to 97% of them appearing once. The source material was naive CD4+ T cells sorted from blood. Specified subset: CD45RA+ positively selected. Receptor source: a man younger than 35 in good health.

The chain links TRBV5-1 to TRBJ1-6; weak D call: TRBD1 (5 bases). The CDR3 extends over 17 amino acids. Trimming took off 0 bases at V and 0 bases at J, with 10 bases between the two ends. Germline V gene sequence: CDR1 SGHRS, CDR2 YFSETQ. CDR3 nucleotide sequence: TGCGCCAGCAGCTTGGGACAGCGAAGCTCCTATAATTCACCCCTCCACTTT. It encodes CASSLGQRSSYNSPLHF.

The gene calls are TRBV28 and TRBJ1-2; tentative D call: TRBD1 (6 bases). V was clipped by 5 bases and J by 4 bases, with 20 bases between them. Germline V gene data show CDR1 as MDHEN and CDR2 as SYDVKM. CDR3 length: 16 amino acids. The DNA of the CDR3 is TGTGCCAGCAGTCCTAGTCCCCTTCAGGGGAGCTATGGCTACACCTTC. Translated: CASSPSPLQGSYGYTF.

Note on this clone: Other DNA sequences from this sample encode an identical CDR3 as well. The gene calls are TRBV29-1 and TRBJ1-6; D perhaps matches TRBD1 (5 bases). The CDR3 runs to 13 residues. The V end lost 5 bases, the J end lost 4 bases, and 9 bases lay between the germline ends. From germline, CDR1 is SQVTM and CDR2 ANQGSEA. The CDR3 sequence is CSVRDSYNSPLHF. The CDR3 DNA reads as TGCAGCGTTCGCGACAGTTATAATTCACCCCTCCACTTT.

The V call is TRBV30, the J call TRBJ2-2; 7 nucleotides match TRBD1. The CDR3 consists of 13 residues. J lost 1 base, V lost 5 bases, and 1 base had no gene match. Germline loops: CDR1 GTSNPN, CDR2 SVGIG (reference sequence). CDR3 sequence reads: CAWDRENTGELFF. The CDR3 nucleotides read TGTGCCTGGGACAGGGAGAACACCGGGGAGCTGTTTTTT.

This clone appeared once. The chain links TRBV7-3 to TRBJ2-3; 9 nucleotides match TRBD1. The J segment lost 2 bases and the V segment lost 4 bases, leaving 4 bases of the junction unmatched. The CDR3 loop spans 15 amino acids. Germline assignment: CDR1 SGHTA and CDR2 FQGTGA. The CDR3 DNA reads TGTGCCAGCAGCTCCGGGACAGGGCTCACAGATACGCAGTATTTT. This codes for CASSSGTGLTDTQYF.

V usage is TRBV18 and J usage is TRBJ2-2; D uncertain. CDR1 KGHSH and CDR2 LQKENI come from the germline V gene. V was trimmed by 4 bases and J by 6 bases, leaving 12 bases between them. The CDR3 covers 14 residues. The CDR3 is CASSHITRPGELFF. CDR3 DNA sequence: TGTGCCAGCTCACACATAACGCGCCCCGGGGAGCTGTTTTTT.

This rearrangement joins TRBV18 to TRBJ2-7, with 8 bases matching TRBD1. The J segment lost 0 bases and the V segment lost 4 bases, leaving 8 bases of the junction unmatched. Germline CDR1 and CDR2: KGHSH and LQKENI. This CDR3 contains 16 residues. CDR3: CASSLGTGLFSYEQYF. In nucleotides, the CDR3 is TGTGCCAGCTCACTGGGGACAGGTTTGTTCTCCTACGAGCAGTACTTC.

V gene TRBV10-1 combines with J gene TRBJ2-1; TRBD2 matches at 8 bases. The CDR3 contains 15 residues. The V and J ends lost 5 bases and 2 bases, in that order; junction bases with no gene match: 5. Germline CDR1 reads WNHNN; CDR2 reads SYGVQD (reference sequence). The CDR3 DNA follows: TGCGCCAGCAGTACCGGACTAGCCGCCTACAATGAGCAGTTCTTC. This translates into CASSTGLAAYNEQFF.

The chain couples TRBV28 to TRBJ1-4; perhaps TRBD1 as D (5 bases). This CDR3 is built from 16 residues. In germline, CDR1 is MDHEN, CDR2 SYDVKM. Trimming stripped 3 bases from V and 8 bases from J, with 19 bases between. The CDR3 DNA is TGTGCCAGCAGTTTTTCGTCTGGCCGCGGGGACGAAAAACTGTTTTTT. This encodes CASSFSSGRGDEKLFF.

The rearrangement joins TRBV5-4 to TRBJ2-5; D unresolved. The CDR3 is 13 residues long. Trimming stripped 3 bases from V and 3 bases from J, with 9 bases between. Germline V gives CDR1 SGHNT, CDR2 YYREEE (reference sequence). CDR3 amino acids: CASSSDLKETQYF. The CDR3, as DNA: TGTGCCAGCAGCTCAGACTTGAAAGAGACCCAGTACTTC.

The rearrangement links TRBV30 to TRBJ2-1; 10 nucleotides agree with TRBD2. This CDR3 comprises 15 residues. Germline CDR1 GTSNPN, CDR2 SVGIG (reference sequence). V lost 1 base, J lost 7 bases, and 7 bases stayed unmatched. CDR3: CAWSEWGLAWNEQFF. CDR3 DNA: TGTGCCTGGAGTGAATGGGGACTAGCGTGGAATGAGCAGTTCTTC.

The CDR3 coding sequence is TGTGCCAGCAGCGCGCTTGACATAGACTATGGCTACACCTTC. Translation: CASSALDIDYGYTF. The chain joins TRBV9 to TRBJ1-2; D gene uncertain. Per germline, CDR1 SGDLS and CDR2 YYNGEE. Trimming left V 3 bases short and J 3 bases short, with 12 bases between. This CDR3 region has 14 residues.

J is TRBJ1-3 and V is TRBV7-9; the D is unclear. Germline loops: CDR1 SEHNR, CDR2 FQNEAQ (reference sequence). The ends were cut back, 4 bases at V and 0 bases at J, with 13 bases in the middle. There are 16 residues in the CDR3. The CDR3 here is CASSSPRSPSGNTIYF. The CDR3 DNA sequence: TGTGCCAGCAGCTCCCCACGGAGCCCCTCTGGAAACACCATATATTTT.

This chain uses TRBV12-5 with TRBJ2-6, with D hard to call. Germline CDR1 is LGHNT and CDR2 is FRNRAP. This CDR3 contains 18 residues. Trimming left V 0 bases short and J 2 bases short, with 14 bases between. The CDR3 DNA reads TGTGCTAGTGGTTTGGTAGCTTATGCAGAGGCTGGGGCCAACGTCCTGACTTTC. Translating it yields CASGLVAYAEAGANVLTF.

The chain uses TRBV9 and TRBJ2-5; 8 bases are a match to TRBD1. Per the germline V gene, CDR1 is SGDLS and CDR2 is YYNGEE. The V segment lost 4 bases and the J segment 1 base; nucleotides outside the gene matches: 6. The CDR3 runs to 15 residues. CDR3 in amino acids: CASSPHRGVQETQYF. The DNA for the CDR3 is TGTGCCAGCAGCCCTCACAGGGGGGTCCAAGAGACCCAGTACTTC. Supplemented by reference TRBV9 and TRBJ2-5, the full variable domain reads DSGVTQTPKHLITATGQRVTLRCSPRSGDLSVYWYQQSLDQGLQFLIQYYNGEERAKGNILERFSAQQFPDLHSELNLSSLELGDSALYFCASSPHRGVQETQYFGPGTRLLVL.

This sequence joins TRBV10-2 and TRBJ2-2; D gene uncertain. The CDR3 has 13 residues. The germline gives CDR1 WSHSY, CDR2 SAAADI. V dropped 5 bases and J dropped 5 bases, with 9 bases sitting between them. The CDR3 here is CASSRAWTGELFF. The CDR3 nucleotides are TGCGCCAGCAGTCGAGCATGGACCGGGGAGCTGTTTTTT.

V is TRBV5-4 and J is TRBJ2-1, with 11 bases fitting TRBD2. The CDR3 covers 15 residues. V shed 4 bases, J shed 2 bases, and the junction held 2 bases outside the gene matches. In germline, CDR1 is SGHNT, CDR2 YYREEE (reference sequence). The CDR3 protein is CASSVTSGAYNEQFF. For the CDR3, the DNA is TGTGCCAGCAGCGTGACTAGCGGGGCCTACAATGAGCAGTTCTTC. Filled out from reference TRBV5-4 and TRBJ2-1, the complete variable domain reads ETGVTQSPTHLIKTRGQQVTLRCSSQSGHNTVSWYQQALGQGPQFIFQYYREEENGRGNFPPRFSGLQFPNYSSELNVNALELDDSALYLCASSVTSGAYNEQFFGPGTRLTVL.